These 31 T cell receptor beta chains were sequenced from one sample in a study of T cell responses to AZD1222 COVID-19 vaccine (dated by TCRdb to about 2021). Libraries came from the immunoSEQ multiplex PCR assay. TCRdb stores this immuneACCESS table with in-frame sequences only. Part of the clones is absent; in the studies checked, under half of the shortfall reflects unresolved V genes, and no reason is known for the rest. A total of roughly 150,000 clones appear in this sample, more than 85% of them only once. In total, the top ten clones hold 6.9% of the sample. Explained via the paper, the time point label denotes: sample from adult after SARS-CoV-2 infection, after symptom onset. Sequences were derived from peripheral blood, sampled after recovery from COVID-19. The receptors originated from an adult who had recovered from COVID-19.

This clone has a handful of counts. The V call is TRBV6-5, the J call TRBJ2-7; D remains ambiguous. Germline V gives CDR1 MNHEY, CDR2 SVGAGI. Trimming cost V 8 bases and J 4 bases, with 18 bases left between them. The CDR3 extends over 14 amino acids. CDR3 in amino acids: CASQPLGEKYEQYF. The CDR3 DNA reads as TGTGCCAGCCAACCTCTCGGCGAGAAGTACGAGCAGTACTTC.

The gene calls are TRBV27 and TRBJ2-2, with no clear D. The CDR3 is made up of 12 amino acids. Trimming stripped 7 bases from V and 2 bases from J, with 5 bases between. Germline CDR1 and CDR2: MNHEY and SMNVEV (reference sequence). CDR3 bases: TGTGCCAGCACAGATAACACCGGGGAGCTGTTTTTT. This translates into CASTDNTGELFF.

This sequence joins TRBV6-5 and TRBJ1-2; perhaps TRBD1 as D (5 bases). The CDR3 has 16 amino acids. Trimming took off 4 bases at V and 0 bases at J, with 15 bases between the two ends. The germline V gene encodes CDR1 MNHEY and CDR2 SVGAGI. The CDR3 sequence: CASSFGWGSANYGYTF. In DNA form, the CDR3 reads TGTGCCAGCAGTTTCGGATGGGGGTCGGCTAACTATGGCTACACCTTC.

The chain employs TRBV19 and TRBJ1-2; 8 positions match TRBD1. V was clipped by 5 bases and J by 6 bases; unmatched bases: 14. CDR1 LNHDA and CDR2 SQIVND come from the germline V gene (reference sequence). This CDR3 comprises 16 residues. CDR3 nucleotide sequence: TGTGCCAGTAGTCCCGCGCGGACCAGGGGGCCCAATGGCTACACCTTC. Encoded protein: CASSPARTRGPNGYTF.

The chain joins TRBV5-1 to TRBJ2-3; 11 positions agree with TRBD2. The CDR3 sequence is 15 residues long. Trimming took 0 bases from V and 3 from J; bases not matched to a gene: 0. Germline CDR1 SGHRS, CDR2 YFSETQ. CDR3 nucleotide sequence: TGCGCCAGCAGCTTGGGACTAGCGGGAACAGATACGCAGTATTTT. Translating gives CASSLGLAGTDTQYF.

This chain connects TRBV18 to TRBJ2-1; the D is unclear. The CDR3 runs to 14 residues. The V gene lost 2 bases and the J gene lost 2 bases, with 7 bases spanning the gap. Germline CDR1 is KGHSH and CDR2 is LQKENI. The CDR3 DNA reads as TGTGCCAGCTCACCAGTGACCGCCTACAATGAGCAGTTCTTC. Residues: CASSPVTAYNEQFF.

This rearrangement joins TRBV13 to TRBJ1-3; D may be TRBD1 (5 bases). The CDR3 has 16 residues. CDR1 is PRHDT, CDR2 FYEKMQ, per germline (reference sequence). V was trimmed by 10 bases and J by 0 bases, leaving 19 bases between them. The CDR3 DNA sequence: TGTGCCACCTACCGGGACTTCAACAACTCTGGAAACACCATATATTTT. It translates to CATYRDFNNSGNTIYF.

The CDR3 DNA reads as TGTGCCAGCAGCCCAATGGGAGGGCCATACGAGCAGTACTTC. Its translation is CASSPMGGPYEQYF. The chain joins TRBV7-9 to TRBJ2-7, with TRBD2 matching 7 bases. CDR1 is SEHNR and CDR2 is FQNEAQ in the germline V gene (reference sequence). This CDR3 has 14 amino acids. The J segment lost 4 bases and the V segment lost 5 bases, leaving 8 bases of the junction unmatched.

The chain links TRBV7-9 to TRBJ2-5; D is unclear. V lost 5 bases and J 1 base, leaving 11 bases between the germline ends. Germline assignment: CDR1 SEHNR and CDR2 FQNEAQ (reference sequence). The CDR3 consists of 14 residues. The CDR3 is CASSVVPSQETQYF. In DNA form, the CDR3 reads TGTGCCAGCAGCGTGGTACCAAGCCAAGAGACCCAGTACTTC.

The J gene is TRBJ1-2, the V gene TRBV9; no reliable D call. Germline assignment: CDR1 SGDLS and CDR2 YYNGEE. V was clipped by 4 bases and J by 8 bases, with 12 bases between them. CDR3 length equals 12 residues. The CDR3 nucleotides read TGTGCCAGCAGCCTCCGAGAGGGCGGCTACACCTTC. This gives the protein CASSLREGGYTF.

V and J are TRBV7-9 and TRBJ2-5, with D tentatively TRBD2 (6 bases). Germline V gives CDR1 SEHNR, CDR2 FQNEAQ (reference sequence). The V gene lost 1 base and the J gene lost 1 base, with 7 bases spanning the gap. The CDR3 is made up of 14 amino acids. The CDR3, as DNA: TGTGCCAGCAGCTTAGGGGGACTCCAAGAGACCCAGTACTTC. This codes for CASSLGGLQETQYF.

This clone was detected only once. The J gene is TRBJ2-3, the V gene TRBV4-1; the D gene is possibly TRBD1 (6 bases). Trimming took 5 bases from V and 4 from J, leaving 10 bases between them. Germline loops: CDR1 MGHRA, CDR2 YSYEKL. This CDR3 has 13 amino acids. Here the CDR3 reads CASSYPGADTQYF. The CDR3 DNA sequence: TGCGCCAGCAGCTACCCAGGGGCAGATACGCAGTATTTT.

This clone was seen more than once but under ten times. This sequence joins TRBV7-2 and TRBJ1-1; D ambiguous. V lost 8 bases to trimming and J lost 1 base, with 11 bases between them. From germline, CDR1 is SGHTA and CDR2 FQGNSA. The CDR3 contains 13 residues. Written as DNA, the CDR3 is TGTGCCAGCTCGGTTTTGGGGAACACTGAAGCTTTCTTT. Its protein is CASSVLGNTEAFF.

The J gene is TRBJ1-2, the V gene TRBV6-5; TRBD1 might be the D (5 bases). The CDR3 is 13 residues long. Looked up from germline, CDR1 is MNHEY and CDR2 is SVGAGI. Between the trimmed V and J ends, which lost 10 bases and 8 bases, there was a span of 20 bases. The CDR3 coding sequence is TGTGCCATCCAGACGGGGCCGGGTCCGGGCTACACCTTC. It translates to CAIQTGPGPGYTF.

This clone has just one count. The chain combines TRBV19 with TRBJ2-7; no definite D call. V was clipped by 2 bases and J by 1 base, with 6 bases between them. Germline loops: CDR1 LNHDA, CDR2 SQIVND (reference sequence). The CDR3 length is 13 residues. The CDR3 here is CASSITASYEQYF. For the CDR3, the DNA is TGTGCCAGTAGTATAACGGCTTCCTACGAGCAGTACTTC. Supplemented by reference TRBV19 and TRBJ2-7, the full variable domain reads DGGITQSPKYLFRKEGQNVTLSCEQNLNHDAMYWYRQDPGQGLRLIYYSQIVNDFQKGDIAEGYSVSREKKESFPLTVTSAQKNPTAFYLCASSITASYEQYFGPGTRLTVT.

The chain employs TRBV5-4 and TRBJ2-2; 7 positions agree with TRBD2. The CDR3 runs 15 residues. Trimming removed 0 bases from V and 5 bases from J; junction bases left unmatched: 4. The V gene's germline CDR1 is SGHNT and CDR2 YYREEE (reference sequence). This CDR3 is CASSLGAGRTGELFF. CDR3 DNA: TGTGCCAGCAGCTTGGGAGCGGGGAGGACCGGGGAGCTGTTTTTT.

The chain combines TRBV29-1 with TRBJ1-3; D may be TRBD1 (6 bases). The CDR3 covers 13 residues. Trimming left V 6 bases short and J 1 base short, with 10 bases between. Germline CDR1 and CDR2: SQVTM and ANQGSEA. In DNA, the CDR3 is TGCAGCGTAGTACAGGGATCTGGAAACACCATATATTTT. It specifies CSVVQGSGNTIYF.

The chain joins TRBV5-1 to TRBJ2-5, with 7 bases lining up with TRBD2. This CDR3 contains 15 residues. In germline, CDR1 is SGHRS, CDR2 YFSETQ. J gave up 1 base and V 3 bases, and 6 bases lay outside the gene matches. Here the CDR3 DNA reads TGCGCCAGCAGCTCCTCCGGGACTACCCAAGAGACCCAGTACTTC. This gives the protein CASSSSGTTQETQYF.

Written as DNA, the CDR3 is TGCAGCGTTGTGGGGAGATTTGGACAGTTCTTC. Translation: CSVVGRFGQFF. The chain joins TRBV29-1 to TRBJ2-1; tentative D call: TRBD2 (5 bases). Per the germline V gene, CDR1 is SQVTM and CDR2 is ANQGSEA. V dropped 4 bases and J dropped 13 bases, with 14 bases sitting between them. The length of the CDR3 is 11 residues.

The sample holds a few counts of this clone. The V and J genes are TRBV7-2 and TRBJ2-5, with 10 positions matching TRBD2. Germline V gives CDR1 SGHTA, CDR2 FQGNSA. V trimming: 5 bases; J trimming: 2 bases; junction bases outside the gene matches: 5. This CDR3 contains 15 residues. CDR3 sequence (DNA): TGTGCCAGCAGCCCTCAGCGGGGGGGACAAGAGACCCAGTACTTC. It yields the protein CASSPQRGGQETQYF. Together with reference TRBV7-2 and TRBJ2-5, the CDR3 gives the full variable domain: GAGVSQSPSNKVTEKGKDVELRCDPISGHTALYWYRQSLGQGLEFLIYFQGNSAPDKSGLPSDRFSAERTGGSVSTLTIQRTQQEDSAVYLCASSPQRGGQETQYFGPGTRLLVL.

CDR3: CASSLDRSNQPQHF. DNA for the CDR3: TGTGCCAGCAGTCTGGACAGGAGCAATCAGCCCCAGCATTTT. This chain joins TRBV28 and TRBJ1-5, with TRBD1 matching over 7 bases. J lost 1 base, V lost 5 bases, and 2 bases had no gene match. Germline V gene data show CDR1 as MDHEN and CDR2 as SYDVKM. This CDR3 region has 14 residues.

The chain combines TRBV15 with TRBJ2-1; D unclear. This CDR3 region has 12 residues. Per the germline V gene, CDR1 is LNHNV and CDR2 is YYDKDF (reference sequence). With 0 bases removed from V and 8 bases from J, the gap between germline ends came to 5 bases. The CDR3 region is CATSRDKYEQFF. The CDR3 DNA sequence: TGTGCCACCAGCAGAGATAAGTATGAGCAGTTCTTC.

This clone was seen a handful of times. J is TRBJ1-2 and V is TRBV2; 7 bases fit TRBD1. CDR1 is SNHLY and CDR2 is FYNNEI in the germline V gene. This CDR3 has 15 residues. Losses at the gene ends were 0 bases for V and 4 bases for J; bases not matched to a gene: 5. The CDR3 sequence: CASSEAGGGIYGYTF. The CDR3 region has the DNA TGTGCCAGCAGTGAAGCGGGAGGGGGCATCTATGGCTACACCTTC. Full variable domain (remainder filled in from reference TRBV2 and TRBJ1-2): EPEVTQTPSHQVTQMGQEVILRCVPISNHLYFYWYRQILGQKVEFLVSFYNNEISEKSEIFDDQFSVERPDGSNFTLKIRSTKLEDSAMYFCASSEAGGGIYGYTFGSGTRLTVV.

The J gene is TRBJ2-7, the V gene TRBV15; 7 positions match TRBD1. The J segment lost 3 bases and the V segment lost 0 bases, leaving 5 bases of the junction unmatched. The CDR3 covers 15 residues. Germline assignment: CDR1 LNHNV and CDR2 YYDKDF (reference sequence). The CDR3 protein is CATSRDPAGGYEQYF. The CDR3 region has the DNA TGTGCCACCAGCAGAGACCCCGCAGGGGGCTACGAGCAGTACTTC. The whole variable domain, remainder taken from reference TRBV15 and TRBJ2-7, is DAMVIQNPRYQVTQFGKPVTLSCSQTLNHNVMYWYQQKSSQAPKLLFHYYDKDFNNEADTPDNFQSRRPNTSFCFLDIRSPGLGDTAMYLCATSRDPAGGYEQYFGPGTRLTVT.

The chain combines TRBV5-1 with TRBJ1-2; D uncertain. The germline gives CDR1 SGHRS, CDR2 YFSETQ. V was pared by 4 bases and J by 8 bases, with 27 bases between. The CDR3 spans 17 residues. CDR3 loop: CASSQNPGPSAGRGYTF. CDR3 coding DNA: TGCGCCAGCAGCCAAAACCCCGGGCCTTCGGCCGGAAGAGGCTACACCTTC.

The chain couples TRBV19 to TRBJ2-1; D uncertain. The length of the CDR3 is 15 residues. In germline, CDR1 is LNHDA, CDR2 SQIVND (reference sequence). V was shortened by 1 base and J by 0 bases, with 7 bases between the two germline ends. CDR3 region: CASSIGTSSYNEQFF. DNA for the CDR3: TGTGCCAGTAGTATAGGCACAAGCTCCTACAATGAGCAGTTCTTC. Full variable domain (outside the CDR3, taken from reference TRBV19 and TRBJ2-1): DGGITQSPKYLFRKEGQNVTLSCEQNLNHDAMYWYRQDPGQGLRLIYYSQIVNDFQKGDIAEGYSVSREKKESFPLTVTSAQKNPTAFYLCASSIGTSSYNEQFFGPGTRLTVL.

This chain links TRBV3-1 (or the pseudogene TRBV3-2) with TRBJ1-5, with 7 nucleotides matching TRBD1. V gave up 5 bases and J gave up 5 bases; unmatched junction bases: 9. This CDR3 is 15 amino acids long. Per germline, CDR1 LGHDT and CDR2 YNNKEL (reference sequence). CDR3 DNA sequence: TGTGCCAGCAGCTTAGGAGGAGGGGGCTATCAGCCCCAGCATTTT. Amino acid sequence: CASSLGGGGYQPQHF.

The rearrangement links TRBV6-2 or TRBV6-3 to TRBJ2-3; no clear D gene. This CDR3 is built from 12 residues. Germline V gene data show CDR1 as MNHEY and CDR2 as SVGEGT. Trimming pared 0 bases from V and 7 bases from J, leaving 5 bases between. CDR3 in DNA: TGTGCCAGCAGTTACTCTGTTTATACGCAGTATTTT. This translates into CASSYSVYTQYF.

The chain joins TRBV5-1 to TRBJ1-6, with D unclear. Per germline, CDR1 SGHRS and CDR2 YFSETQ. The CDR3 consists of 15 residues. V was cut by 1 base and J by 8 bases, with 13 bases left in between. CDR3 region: CASSLPAGGDSPLHF. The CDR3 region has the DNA TGCGCCAGCAGCTTGCCGGCCGGCGGGGATTCACCCCTCCACTTT.

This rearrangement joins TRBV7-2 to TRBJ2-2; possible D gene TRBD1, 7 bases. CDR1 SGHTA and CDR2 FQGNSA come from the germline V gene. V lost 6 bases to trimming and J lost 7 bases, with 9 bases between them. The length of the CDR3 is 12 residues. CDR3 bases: TGTGCCAGCAGGCAGGGGGGCGGGGAGCTGTTTTTT. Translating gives CASRQGGGELFF.

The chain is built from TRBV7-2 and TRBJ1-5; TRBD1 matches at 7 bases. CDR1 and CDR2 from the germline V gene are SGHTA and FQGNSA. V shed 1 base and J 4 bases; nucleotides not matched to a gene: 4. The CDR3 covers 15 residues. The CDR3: CASSLEDRRNQPQHF. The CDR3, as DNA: TGTGCCAGCAGCTTAGAGGACAGGAGAAATCAGCCCCAGCATTTT.